Listed below are T cell receptor beta chains from one sample, sequenced in a study of Graves' ophthalmopathy and Graves' hyperthyroidism. TCRdb processed the multiplex PCR reads anew with MiXCR; each CDR3 protein has one entry. The top ten clones hold roughly 3.5% of a sample with 600,000 to 700,000 distinct CDR3 sequences, approximately 39% of them seen once. Specimen: peripheral blood. Receptors were obtained from an adult man with Graves' ophthalmopathy. The CDR3 runs from the conserved cysteine through the conserved F or W. A D gene is named only where the DNA matches it firmly. Size is stated for part of the rows, as once, few or many counts, or as a class when the clone is expanded.

V	size	D	J	CDR3	DNA
TRBV19	-	-	TRBJ2-7	CASTEGQGKYF	TGTGCCAGTACGGAGGGGCAGGGAAAGTACTTC
TRBV12-3/TRBV12-4	-	TRBD1	TRBJ1-4	CASSFRGDSEKLFF	TGTGCCAGCAGTTTTCGGGGGGACAGTGAAAAACTGTTTTTT
TRBV29-1	-	-	TRBJ1-2	CSLRIYGYTF	TGCAGCCTCCGGATTTATGGCTACACCTTC
TRBV4-1	-	TRBD1	TRBJ2-7	CASSQEAGGFHEQYF	TGCGCCAGCAGCCAAGAGGCAGGGGGCTTCCACGAGCAGTACTTC
TRBV24-1	many	-	TRBJ1-1	CATSGQYTEAFF	TGTGCCACCAGTGGACAGTACACTGAAGCTTTCTTT
TRBV7-8	many	TRBD1	TRBJ2-2	CASSLGGTVTGELFF	TGTGCCAGCAGCTTAGGGGGGACAGTCACCGGGGAGCTGTTTTTT
TRBV7-9	many	-	TRBJ1-4	CASSLGDSNEKLFF	TGTGCCAGCAGCCTTGGGGACTCTAATGAAAAACTGTTTTTT
TRBV4-1	many	-	TRBJ2-7	CASSQGSVEQYF	TGCGCCAGCAGCCAAGGGAGCGTGGAGCAGTACTTC
TRBV7-4	many	-	TRBJ1-5	CASSWDGYSNQPQHF	TGTGCCAGCAGCTGGGACGGCTATAGCAATCAGCCCCAGCATTTT
TRBV29-1	-	-	TRBJ2-2	CSTTVTNTGELFF	TGCAGCACGACAGTTACGAACACCGGGGAGCTGTTTTTT
TRBV10-3	few	TRBD1	TRBJ1-1	CASSRALRDRRLNTEAFF	TGTGCCAGCTCCCGCGCCCTACGGGACAGACGACTGAACACTGAAGCTTTCTTT
TRBV29-1	many	TRBD1	TRBJ1-2	CSVEIFMGQGELFYGYTF	TGCAGCGTTGAAATCTTCATGGGACAGGGAGAACTCTTCTATGGCTACACCTTC
TRBV7-9	few	-	TRBJ2-5	CASSLEGELETQYF	TGTGCCAGCAGCTTAGAGGGGGAATTGGAGACCCAGTACTTC
TRBV7-8	many	-	TRBJ1-2	CASSEGLGGYTF	TGTGCCAGCAGTGAGGGATTGGGCGGCTACACCTTC
TRBV19	-	-	TRBJ1-3	CASSIRGRDTIYF	TGTGCCAGTAGTATAAGAGGTCGGGACACCATATATTTT
TRBV5-1	few	-	TRBJ2-2	CASGGSGADTGELFF	TGCGCCAGCGGTGGGTCGGGGGCCGACACCGGGGAGCTGTTTTTT
TRBV2	-	-	TRBJ1-3	CASSVQGDRNTIYF	TGTGCCAGCAGTGTCCAGGGTGACAGAAACACCATATATTTT
TRBV5-8	many	-	TRBJ2-5	CASSATGGHPAGF	TGTGCCAGCAGCGCGACCGGGGGACACCCGGCAGGGTTC
TRBV2	many	TRBD1	TRBJ1-1	CASSVRQGQNTEAFF	TGTGCCAGCAGTGTGCGACAGGGACAGAACACTGAAGCTTTCTTT
TRBV5-1	many	-	TRBJ2-7	CASSLTGEGIDEQYF	TGCGCCAGCAGCTTGACAGGGGAGGGGATTGACGAGCAGTACTTC
TRBV5-1	many	TRBD1	TRBJ2-5	CASSLADLGQDYQGTQYF	TGCGCCAGCAGCTTGGCCGATTTGGGACAGGATTACCAAGGAACCCAGTACTTC
TRBV5-1	once	TRBD1	TRBJ2-1	CASRRPGQGYNEQFF	TGCGCCAGCAGAAGACCGGGACAGGGGTACAATGAGCAGTTCTTC
TRBV7-2	many	TRBD1	TRBJ1-6	CASSYSGTGLYSPLHF	TGTGCCAGCAGCTATTCCGGGACAGGGTTATATTCACCCCTCCACTTT
TRBV15	-	-	TRBJ2-5	CATSRDHTQETQYF	TGTGCCACCAGCAGAGATCACACTCAAGAGACCCAGTACTTC
TRBV3-1	-	-	TRBJ2-2	CASTAGTGELFF	TGTGCCAGCACCGCAGGGACCGGGGAGCTGTTTTTT
TRBV7-9	many	-	TRBJ2-2	CASSLVAVATGELFF	TGTGCCAGCAGCTTAGTCGCAGTTGCGACCGGGGAGCTGTTTTTT
TRBV7-9	many	-	TRBJ2-7	CASSFVSSYEQYF	TGTGCCAGCAGCTTCGTCAGCTCCTACGAGCAGTACTTC
TRBV7-9	-	TRBD1	TRBJ1-3	CASSLGQTGHSGNTIYF	TGTGCCAGCAGCTTAGGCCAGACAGGGCACTCTGGAAACACCATATATTTT
TRBV19	many	-	TRBJ1-1	CASIGRNTEAFF	TGTGCCAGTATTGGGAGGAACACTGAAGCTTTCTTT
TRBV29-1	-	TRBD1	TRBJ2-2	CSASSPTNRGSGELFF	TGCAGCGCCAGCAGCCCAACGAACAGGGGAAGCGGGGAGCTGTTTTTT
TRBV29-1	-	TRBD1	TRBJ1-2	CSVEGTGTGNTF	TGCAGCGTTGAAGGGACAGGGACTGGAAACACCTTC
TRBV12-3/TRBV12-4	many	-	TRBJ1-5	CASSARSPSQPQHF	TGTGCCAGCAGCGCCAGGAGCCCCTCTCAGCCCCAGCATTTT
TRBV5-4	many	-	TRBJ1-2	CASSPSGRGSDGYTF	TGTGCCAGCAGCCCCTCCGGCCGGGGCTCTGATGGCTACACCTTC
TRBV12-3/TRBV12-4	many	-	TRBJ1-3	CASSLLGGNTIYF	TGTGCCAGCAGTTTATTAGGTGGAAACACCATATATTTT
TRBV7-3	-	-	TRBJ2-5	CASSLTYGSKETQYF	TGTGCCAGCAGCTTAACATATGGCAGCAAAGAGACCCAGTACTTC
TRBV12-5	few	-	TRBJ2-5	CASGLVAAGVGTETQYF	TGTGCTAGTGGTTTGGTCGCAGCAGGAGTGGGGACGGAGACCCAGTACTTC
TRBV12-3/TRBV12-4	-	TRBD2	TRBJ2-5	CASGLTGTSGLQETQYF	TGTGCTAGTGGTTTGACAGGGACTAGCGGGCTCCAAGAGACCCAGTACTTC
TRBV29-1	many	-	TRBJ2-2	CSVERDTGELFF	TGCAGCGTTGAACGGGATACCGGGGAGCTGTTTTTT
TRBV7-2	-	-	TRBJ2-5	CASSRRTETQYF	TGTGCCAGCAGCAGAAGGACAGAGACCCAGTACTTC
TRBV29-1	many	-	TRBJ2-5	CSAGGETQYF	TGCAGCGCGGGGGGCGAGACCCAGTACTTC
TRBV20-1	-	-	TRBJ2-5	CSARDGSIQETQYF	TGCAGTGCTAGAGATGGGTCTATACAAGAGACCCAGTACTTC
TRBV7-9	few	TRBD1	TRBJ1-2	CASSHHLRLAGGSYGYTF	TGCGCCAGCAGCCACCACCTTCGTTTGGCAGGGGGCAGCTATGGCTACACCTTC
TRBV11-2	many	-	TRBJ2-6	CASSPTGSGANVLTF	TGTGCCAGCAGCCCCACAGGGTCTGGGGCCAACGTCCTGACTTTC
TRBV19	few	TRBD1	TRBJ2-5	CASSMGDRGQETQYF	TGTGCCAGTAGTATGGGGGACAGGGGGCAAGAGACCCAGTACTTC
TRBV2	many	-	TRBJ2-2	CASSRDGSVTGELFF	TGTGCCAGCAGTCGCGACGGGTCGGTCACCGGGGAGCTGTTTTTT
TRBV7-2	-	TRBD1	TRBJ2-7	CASKAGTGVYEQYF	TGTGCCAGCAAGGCCGGGACAGGGGTTTACGAGCAGTACTTC
TRBV14	-	TRBD2	TRBJ2-2	CASSLTGTSGRTNTGELFF	TGTGCCAGCAGCCTAACCGGGACTAGCGGGAGAACGAACACCGGGGAGCTGTTTTTT
TRBV11-2	few	-	TRBJ1-1	CASSLGGQGSNTEAFF	TGTGCCAGCAGCTTAGGAGGGCAGGGAAGCAACACTGAAGCTTTCTTT
TRBV25-1	-	-	TRBJ1-2	CASSEYGAGALDGYTF	TGTGCCAGCAGTGAATATGGGGCAGGGGCGTTGGATGGCTACACCTTC
TRBV7-9	many	-	TRBJ1-1	CASSGSVTAEAFF	TGTGCCAGCAGCGGAAGTGTGACAGCTGAAGCTTTCTTT